Presented here are 21 T cell receptor beta chains from one specimen sequenced in a study of T cell changes during pregnancy in multiple sclerosis. Sequencing was performed with immunoSEQ multiplex PCR; in TCRdb, only in-frame clones are kept and a portion is missing. The sample has some 80,000 clones, 94% seen once. The sample in question was CD4+ T cells from peripheral blood mononuclear cells, obtained after pregnancy. The source of these receptors is a female donor with multiple sclerosis, enrolled in a pregnancy study.

The CDR3 region is CASSLRREGFLLAKNIQYF. CDR3 DNA: TGTGCCAGCAGCTTGAGGCGGGAGGGATTTCTTCTAGCCAAAAACATTCAGTACTTC. The chain combines TRBV5-6 with TRBJ2-4; 9 positions match TRBD2. Germline CDR1 SGHDT, CDR2 YYEEEE. The junction had 11 bases not matched to a gene; V was cut back by 1 base and J by 0 bases. The CDR3 loop spans 19 amino acids.

This rearrangement joins TRBV2 to TRBJ2-6; unclear D gene. Germline assignment: CDR1 SNHLY and CDR2 FYNNEI. This CDR3 has 16 residues. Trimming removed 1 base from V and 0 bases from J, with 7 bases in between. The CDR3 sequence: CASSEDGGSGANVLTF. The DNA of the CDR3 is TGTGCCAGCAGTGAAGACGGCGGCTCTGGGGCCAACGTCCTGACTTTC.

The chain links TRBV30 to TRBJ1-5; 9 bases agree with TRBD1. The junction had 8 bases not matched to a gene; V was cut back by 2 bases and J by 6 bases. The germline CDR1 and CDR2 sequences are GTSNPN and SVGIG (reference sequence). The CDR3 spans 15 residues. CDR3 protein: CAWSFKGTGSQPQHF. The CDR3 bases are TGTGCCTGGAGTTTCAAGGGGACAGGGTCTCAGCCCCAGCATTTT.

The rearrangement uses TRBV30 and TRBJ2-3; the D gene is possibly TRBD1 (5 bases). The CDR3 is 11 amino acids. Per germline, CDR1 GTSNPN and CDR2 SVGIG (reference sequence). Trimming pared 2 bases from V and 5 bases from J, leaving 5 bases between. The CDR3 coding sequence is TGTGCCTGGAGTCAGGGAGATACGCAGTATTTT. It codes for CAWSQGDTQYF.

The chain is built from TRBV7-9 and TRBJ2-7; 16 nucleotides match TRBD2. The ends lost 5 bases at V and 3 bases at J; junction bases unmatched: 10. From germline, CDR1 is SEHNR and CDR2 FQNEAQ (reference sequence). The CDR3 has 18 amino acids. This CDR3 is CASSPDGTSGRGGYEQYF. CDR3 coding DNA: TGTGCCAGCAGCCCAGACGGGACTAGCGGGAGGGGGGGCTACGAGCAGTACTTC.

V usage is TRBV2 and J usage is TRBJ1-1; the D gene is possibly TRBD1 (5 bases). Germline V gene sequence: CDR1 SNHLY, CDR2 FYNNEI. The CDR3 has 17 amino acids. The V gene lost 6 bases and the J gene lost 3 bases, with 23 bases spanning the gap. The CDR3 nucleotides are TGTGCCAGCAGCGGACAACGGACCCAGCCAGTGGACACTGAAGCTTTCTTT. Amino acids: CASSGQRTQPVDTEAFF.

This clone was observed a single time. This chain links TRBV5-4 with TRBJ2-7; 10 positions match TRBD2. Germline V lookup: CDR1 SGHNT, CDR2 YYREEE (reference sequence). V was clipped by 1 base and J by 3 bases; unmatched bases: 4. CDR3 length: 15 amino acids. CDR3: CASSLIASGSYEQYF. In nucleotides, the CDR3 is TGTGCCAGCAGCTTGATTGCTAGCGGGAGCTACGAGCAGTACTTC.

V usage is TRBV7-9 and J usage is TRBJ2-5, with D possibly matching TRBD2 (6 bases). The DNA end is a closer match to TRBJ2-7, so the J assignment may be wrong. This CDR3 region has 14 residues. Per the germline V gene, CDR1 is SEHNR and CDR2 is FQNEAQ (reference sequence). The CDR3 DNA follows: TGTGCCAGCAGCACAAGGGACTTCTCCTACGAGCAGTACTTC. This translates into CASSTRDFSYEQYF.

The chain uses TRBV7-8 and TRBJ2-5, with D perhaps TRBD2 (6 bases). Germline-derived CDR1 and CDR2 are SGHVS and FQNEAQ. V was cut by 6 bases and J by 0 bases, with 20 bases left in between. This CDR3 spans 17 amino acids. CDR3: CASSLRTQGLYQETQYF. Written as DNA, the CDR3 is TGTGCCAGCAGTCTTAGGACCCAGGGACTGTACCAAGAGACCCAGTACTTC. The variable domain in full, completed from reference TRBV7-8 and TRBJ2-5, reads GAGVSQSPRYKVAKRGQDVALRCDPISGHVSLFWYQQALGQGPEFLTYFQNEAQLDKSGLPSDRFFAERPEGSVSTLKIQRTQQEDSAVYLCASSLRTQGLYQETQYFGPGTRLLVL.

The chain is built from TRBV6-1 and TRBJ1-2; tentative D call: TRBD1 (5 bases). Per germline, CDR1 MNHNS and CDR2 SASEGT. This CDR3 has 14 amino acids. Deletions cut 1 base from V and 7 bases from J, with 13 bases between. CDR3 in DNA: TGTGCCAGCAGTGAAGACGGGACTTTGGGTGGCTACACCTTC. This gives the protein CASSEDGTLGGYTF.

This clone was seen only once. V and J are TRBV7-9 and TRBJ2-6; TRBD1 matches 7 bases. Germline CDR1 reads SEHNR; CDR2 reads FQNEAQ (reference sequence). The length of the CDR3 is 15 residues. V was clipped by 4 bases and J by 3 bases; unmatched bases: 3. As DNA, the CDR3 is TGTGCCAGCAGCTACACAGGGGATGGGGCCAACGTCCTGACTTTC. Translated: CASSYTGDGANVLTF.

The J gene is TRBJ2-3, the V gene TRBV28; 10 positions agree with TRBD2. CDR1 and CDR2 (germline): MDHEN, SYDVKM. The CDR3 has 20 amino acids. V dropped 3 bases and J dropped 2; count of bases not matched to a gene: 17. CDR3 bases: TGTGCCAGCAGTTTGGGTCAGGTTTTTAGCGGGAGGCCCGACACAGATACGCAGTATTTT. This gives the protein CASSLGQVFSGRPDTDTQYF.

The chain links TRBV7-6 to TRBJ2-3; 8 bases map to TRBD2. The CDR3 consists of 18 residues. Germline CDR1 SGHVS, CDR2 FNYEAQ. Trimming took 1 base from V and 0 from J; bases not matched to a gene: 9. The CDR3 reads CASSLGSTSGTSTDTQYF. The CDR3 nucleotides are TGTGCCAGCAGCTTAGGCTCAACTAGCGGAACTAGCACAGATACGCAGTATTTT. Based on the CDR3 plus reference TRBV7-6 and TRBJ2-3, the full variable domain is GAGVSQSPRYKVTKRGQDVALRCDPISGHVSLYWYRQALGQGPEFLTYFNYEAQQDKSGLPNDRFSAERPEGSISTLTIQRTEQRDSAMYRCASSLGSTSGTSTDTQYFGPGTRLTVL.

The chain joins TRBV23-1 to TRBJ2-4, with 11 positions matching TRBD1. TRBV23-1 has ORF status, its function being uncertain. The CDR3 extends over 18 amino acids. Germline trimming cut 6 bases from V and 0 bases from J; bases unmatched to any gene: 10. The chain's CDR3 is CASSLLGQGGKAKNIQYF. Written as DNA, the CDR3 is TGCGCCAGCAGCCTCTTGGGACAGGGGGGCAAAGCCAAAAACATTCAGTACTTC.

The V and J genes are TRBV6-6 and TRBJ2-7; 10 bases agree with TRBD2. The CDR3 runs 16 residues. Trimming at V came to 5 bases and at J to 0 bases, leaving 7 bases not matched to a gene. Germline values: CDR1 MNHNY, CDR2 SVGAGI (reference sequence). CDR3 sequence reads: CASSLKAGGLSYEQYF. The CDR3 DNA is TGTGCCAGCAGTCTCAAAGCGGGAGGGCTCTCCTACGAGCAGTACTTC.

The chain joins TRBV10-3 to TRBJ1-1, with 8 positions matching TRBD1. CDR3 length: 15 amino acids. Germline V gene sequence: CDR1 ENHRY, CDR2 SYGVKD. After removal of 0 bases from V and 8 bases from J, the junction contained 8 bases not matched to a gene. CDR3 coding DNA: TGTGCCATCAGTGAGTCAATCGACGGGACAGGCGAAGCTTTCTTT. Its protein is CAISESIDGTGEAFF.

This clone was seen only a few times. The V call is TRBV18, the J call TRBJ1-1; 7 nucleotides align to TRBD1. The junction had 5 bases not matched to a gene; V was cut back by 4 bases and J by 0 bases. CDR1 KGHSH and CDR2 LQKENI come from the germline V gene. The CDR3 runs to 15 residues. The chain's CDR3 is CASSRIQGLNTEAFF. In DNA, the CDR3 is TGTGCCAGCTCACGCATACAGGGGTTGAACACTGAAGCTTTCTTT.

CDR3 sequence reads: CASSPTSSGNTIYF. DNA for the CDR3: TGTGCCAGCTCTCCCACAAGTTCTGGAAACACCATATATTTT. The genes are TRBV18 and TRBJ1-3; D remains ambiguous. Looked up from germline, CDR1 is KGHSH and CDR2 is LQKENI. V lost 6 bases and J 1 base, leaving 10 bases between the germline ends. The CDR3 length is 14 residues.

V and J are TRBV9 and TRBJ2-3; 9 nucleotides match TRBD2. V was pared by 0 bases and J by 0 bases, with 2 bases of the junction left unmatched. There are 16 residues in the CDR3. The germline gives CDR1 SGDLS, CDR2 YYNGEE. For the CDR3, the DNA is TGTGCCAGCAGCGTAGGGACTAGCGCCAGCACAGATACGCAGTATTTT. Translation gives CASSVGTSASTDTQYF.

This clone was observed a single time. The gene calls are TRBV18 and TRBJ2-5; D unresolved. Germline V CDR1 and CDR2: KGHSH, LQKENI. V dropped 2 bases and J dropped 2 bases, with 6 bases sitting between them. The CDR3 loop spans 13 amino acids. The CDR3 DNA reads TGTGCCAGCTCACCATACATGCAAGAGACCCAGTACTTC. Translated, it gives CASSPYMQETQYF.

The rearrangement uses TRBV18 and TRBJ2-6; D is possibly TRBD1 (6 bases). CDR3 length equals 18 residues. Deletions cut 2 bases from V and 0 bases from J, with 14 bases between. Germline V gene lookup returns CDR1 KGHSH and CDR2 LQKENI. The DNA of the CDR3 is TGTGCCAGCTCACCAATAGGGACAAGTCTCTCTGGGGCCAACGTCCTGACTTTC. Translation gives CASSPIGTSLSGANVLTF. Drawing the rest from reference TRBV18 and TRBJ2-6, the complete variable domain is NAGVMQNPRHLVRRRGQEARLRCSPMKGHSHVYWYRQLPEEGLKFMVYLQKENIIDESGMPKERFSAEFPKEGPSILRIQQVVRGDSAAYFCASSPIGTSLSGANVLTFGAGSRLTVL.